Following are 21 T cell receptor beta chains from one sample sequenced in a study of post-analysis software for immune sequencing data. Study-wide findings and caveats: Four or five TRBV segments (TRBV5-6, TRBV5-1 and TRBV20-1 among them) occurred more frequently in patients than in controls.

The antigens for these receptors are not known. Carried by the TCR beta cDNA libraries were unique molecular identifiers. TCRdb fed the PCR reads into MiXCR, producing one record per CDR3 protein. The sample has 600,000 to 700,000 distinct CDR3 sequences; approximately 59% are singletons. Source material: blood. Receptors originate from a girl aged 2-10 years with multiple sclerosis.

This chain connects TRBV7-2 to TRBJ2-5, with D perhaps TRBD1 (6 bases). The CDR3 is 15 residues long. V lost 1 base and J lost 11, with 20 bases in between. Looked up from germline, CDR1 is SGHTA and CDR2 is FQGNSA. This chain's CDR3 is CASSLDTGRLTKQYF. For the CDR3, the DNA is TGTGCCAGCAGCTTAGATACAGGGCGTCTGACGAAGCAGTACTTC.

The chain combines TRBV25-1 with TRBJ2-1; the D is unclear. The ends were cut back, 3 bases at V and 1 base at J, with 7 bases in the middle. CDR3 length: 14 amino acids. Germline assignment: CDR1 MGHDK and CDR2 SYGVNS. Written as DNA, the CDR3 is TGTGCCAGCAGTGACTACAGTTCCTACAATGAGCAGTTCTTC. It translates to CASSDYSSYNEQFF.

This chain joins TRBV20-1 and TRBJ2-1; 11 nucleotides line up with TRBD2. In germline, CDR1 is DFQATT, CDR2 SNEGSKA (reference sequence). The CDR3 sequence is 17 residues long. J was trimmed by 4 bases and V by 6 bases; bases with no gene match: 14. In nucleotides, the CDR3 is TGCAGTGCCCGGCGGGAGATTGGGACTAGCGGATACAATGAGCAGTTCTTC. Its translation: CSARREIGTSGYNEQFF.

This sequence joins TRBV4-2 and TRBJ2-1; no reliable D call. The CDR3 contains 17 residues. Germline CDR1 reads LGHNA; CDR2 reads YNFKEQ. Trimming removed 1 base from V and 0 bases from J, with 13 bases in between. CDR3 sequence reads: CASSQGREIYSYNEQFF. For the CDR3, the DNA is TGTGCCAGCAGCCAAGGGAGAGAGATCTACTCCTACAATGAGCAGTTCTTC.

This clonotype was seen only a few times. The chain combines TRBV20-1 with TRBJ2-3, with D uncertain. CDR3 length: 12 amino acids. Germline V gives CDR1 DFQATT, CDR2 SNEGSKA (reference sequence). The ends were cut back, 5 bases at V and 2 bases at J, with 8 bases in the middle. As DNA, the CDR3 is TGCAGTGCTCCTAGGAACACAGATACGCAGTATTTT. This translates into CSAPRNTDTQYF.

This clonotype has a handful of counts. The genes are TRBV6-5 and TRBJ2-7, with D maybe TRBD1 (6 bases). Trimming pared 8 bases from V and 10 bases from J, leaving 15 bases between. Germline CDR1 is MNHEY and CDR2 is SVGAGI. This CDR3 has 11 amino acids. Here the CDR3 reads CASRQGLAQYF. The CDR3 nucleotides are TGTGCCAGCCGGCAGGGGTTGGCCCAGTACTTC.

This chain uses TRBV4-2 with TRBJ1-2; 9 positions agree with TRBD1. The CDR3 loop spans 16 amino acids. CDR1 LGHNA and CDR2 YNFKEQ come from the germline V gene. V gave up 4 bases and J gave up 7 bases; unmatched junction bases: 13. CDR3 nucleotides: TGTGCCAGCAGCCCAGAACAGGGGGCCCTCTTGGGTGGCTACACCTTC. It is translated as CASSPEQGALLGGYTF.

A remark on this clonotype: This could be a read error, since a much larger clone is one nucleotide away. The CDR3 bases are TGTGCCATCAGTGAGTCTTGGCTAGCGGGTGGCTCCTACAATGAGCAGTTCTTC. This translates into CAISESWLAGGSYNEQFF. The chain has TRBV10-3 and TRBJ2-1, with 8 bases matching TRBD2. CDR1 and CDR2 (germline): ENHRY, SYGVKD. The CDR3 consists of 18 residues. The ends lost 0 bases at V and 0 bases at J; junction bases unmatched: 7.

This chain uses TRBV7-9 with TRBJ1-2, with D tentatively TRBD1 (5 bases). From germline, CDR1 is SEHNR and CDR2 FQNEAQ (reference sequence). V lost 0 bases to trimming and J lost 5 bases, with 13 bases between them. CDR3 length equals 15 residues. The CDR3, as DNA: TGTGCCAGCAGCTTAGCTGTGTCAGGGTCGTATGGCTACACCTTC. Translating gives CASSLAVSGSYGYTF.

Regarding this clonotype: One junction end does not reproduce the germline sequence, and a read error may be involved. The chain employs TRBV20-1 and TRBJ2-1; D remains ambiguous. This CDR3 region has 13 residues. In germline, CDR1 is DFQATT, CDR2 SNEGSKA (reference sequence). CDR3 residues: CSARDWNQNEQFF. Written as DNA, the CDR3 is TGCAGTGCGAGAGATTGGAACCAAAATGAGCAGTTCTTC.

The V and J genes are TRBV15 and TRBJ2-1, with a possible D match to TRBD2 (5 bases). Germline-derived CDR1 and CDR2 are LNHNV and YYDKDF (reference sequence). This CDR3 has 16 amino acids. The V end lost 1 base, the J end lost 0 bases, and 10 bases lay between the germline ends. CDR3 sequence reads: CATSRGGVSSYNEQFF. The CDR3 region has the DNA TGTGCCACCAGCAGAGGGGGAGTTTCCTCCTACAATGAGCAGTTCTTC.

The genes are TRBV9 and TRBJ2-5; no clear D. The V and J ends lost 0 bases and 1 base respectively, with 7 bases between them. CDR3 size: 14 residues. Germline CDR1 reads SGDLS; CDR2 reads YYNGEE. In DNA form, the CDR3 reads TGTGCCAGCAGCGTAGGACCCCCCCAAGAGACCCAGTACTTC. Translation gives CASSVGPPQETQYF.

A few counts support this clonotype. The chain uses TRBV5-1 and TRBJ1-1, with D maybe TRBD1 (6 bases). With 4 bases removed from V and 5 bases from J, the gap between germline ends came to 15 bases. The CDR3 is 14 amino acids. CDR1 and CDR2 (germline): SGHRS, YFSETQ. The CDR3 loop is CASSPEGGWTEAFF. CDR3 nucleotide sequence: TGCGCCAGCAGCCCGGAGGGGGGGTGGACTGAAGCTTTCTTT. The whole variable domain, remainder taken from reference TRBV5-1 and TRBJ1-1, is KAGVTQTPRYLIKTRGQQVTLSCSPISGHRSVSWYQQTPGQGLQFLFEYFSETQRNKGNFPGRFSGRQFSNSRSEMNVSTLELGDSALYLCASSPEGGWTEAFFGQGTRLTVV.

This clonotype turned up a few times. The J gene is TRBJ2-1, the V gene TRBV15; no firm D call. This CDR3 is built from 14 residues. CDR1 LNHNV and CDR2 YYDKDF come from the germline V gene (reference sequence). Trimming cost V 1 base and J 5 bases, with 9 bases left between them. CDR3 residues: CATSRGDSDNEQFF. DNA for the CDR3: TGTGCCACCAGCAGAGGGGATTCCGACAATGAGCAGTTCTTC.

The V gene is TRBV7-2, the J gene TRBJ2-1, with TRBD2 matching 11 bases. The junction had 10 bases not matched to a gene; V was cut back by 1 base and J by 5 bases. Germline V CDR1 and CDR2: SGHTA, FQGNSA. The CDR3 consists of 18 residues. The CDR3 coding sequence is TGTGCCAGCAGCTTAGGGCTCCTTAGCGGGAGGGTGAACAATGAGCAGTTCTTC. Protein: CASSLGLLSGRVNNEQFF.

This rearrangement joins TRBV6-2 or TRBV6-3 to TRBJ2-2; 7 bases are a match to TRBD1. Trimming took 5 bases from V and 7 from J; bases not matched to a gene: 4. The germline CDR1 and CDR2 sequences are MNHEY and SVGEGT. The CDR3 is made up of 13 amino acids. CDR3 residues: CASSRRQGGELFF. The CDR3, as DNA: TGTGCCAGCAGTCGCAGACAGGGCGGGGAGCTGTTTTTT.

This clonotype has a handful of counts. The gene calls are TRBV20-1 and TRBJ2-4, with D possibly being TRBD1 (5 bases). The DNA matches TRBJ2-5 better at its end, which makes the J call doubtful. Germline CDR1 reads DFQATT; CDR2 reads SNEGSKA (reference sequence). This CDR3 comprises 16 residues. Here the CDR3 DNA reads TGCAGTGCTAGAGATTCTTGGCGGCAGGGCCAGGAGACCCAGTACTTC. Translation: CSARDSWRQGQETQYF.

This rearrangement joins TRBV29-1 to TRBJ2-1; possibly TRBD2 for D (6 bases). Germline V CDR1 and CDR2: SQVTM, ANQGSEA. This CDR3 comprises 12 residues. V lost 5 bases, J lost 3 bases, and 8 bases lay in between. The CDR3 sequence is CSVRGVYNEQFF. In DNA, the CDR3 is TGCAGCGTTCGCGGGGTCTACAATGAGCAGTTCTTC.

The V and J genes are TRBV20-1 and TRBJ2-3; D possibly corresponds to TRBD2 (5 bases). V lost 7 bases to trimming and J lost 4 bases, with 12 bases between them. The CDR3 has 12 residues. Germline loops: CDR1 DFQATT, CDR2 SNEGSKA (reference sequence). The CDR3 DNA reads TGCAGTGGACCAACTAGTGCAGATACGCAGTATTTT. Its translation: CSGPTSADTQYF.

The J gene is TRBJ2-4, the V gene TRBV18; D remains ambiguous. The better agreement between TRBJ2-7 and the DNA end casts doubt on the J call. Germline assignment: CDR1 KGHSH and CDR2 LQKENI. The CDR3 runs to 15 residues. Here the CDR3 DNA reads TGTGCCAGCTCACTACCCAGTTCCCCGGTCTACGAGCAGTACTTC. Translated: CASSLPSSPVYEQYF.

The chain is built from TRBV7-2 and TRBJ2-3; D may be TRBD2 (6 bases). Trimming left V 4 bases short and J 4 bases short, with 9 bases between. Germline V gives CDR1 SGHTA, CDR2 FQGNSA. The CDR3 contains 13 residues. CDR3 in DNA: TGTGCCAGCAGCTCGGGACTTCCAGATACGCAGTATTTT. Amino acid sequence: CASSSGLPDTQYF.